This TCR beta chain was captured by sequencing in a study of blood T cell repertoires in COVID-19. Study details: Acute and convalescent COVID-19 specimens originated in the United States, Italy and Spain. T cells, B-cell-depleted T cells, or PBMCs supplied cDNA or gDNA.

The CDR3 has 15 residues. Between the trimmed V and J ends, which lost 10 bases and 2 bases, there was a span of 17 bases. Looked up from germline, CDR1 is KGHDR and CDR2 is SFDVKD. Under the authors' procedure: For nucleated cells, counts were estimated from reference gene primer amplification. Here immunoSEQ multiplex PCR was the method, and the copy in TCRdb shows in-frame clones only, minus some. V and J calls and clone size come straight from that table; D and trimming were deduced from the DNA. The repertoire includes tens of thousands of clones, less than 80% of them detected once, and approximately 25% sits in the top ten.

The chain combines TRBV24-1 with TRBJ1-5; TRBD1 is a possible D gene (6 bases). The sequence was obtained from a man aged 60 to 69 with active or convalescent COVID-19. Sequencing used peripheral blood. The CDR3 spells CATRAGGTGNQPQHF. As DNA, the CDR3 is TGTGCCACAAGGGCGGGGGGCACGGGCAATCAGCCCCAGCATTTT.